The next 2 T cell receptor beta chains were all read from a single sample in a study of T cells after yellow fever vaccination. From the 5' RACE reads, TCRdb called clonotypes with MiXCR, one entry per CDR3 protein. The sample shows roughly 340,000 distinct CDR3 sequences, 3% to 4.5% of them seen only once. The material was PBMCs, obtained 5 days after the yellow fever booster vaccination. The receptors were sampled from a man aged 18 to 29 who received the YFV17D yellow fever vaccine.

There are a few counts of this clonotype. V gene TRBV7-3 combines with J gene TRBJ2-2; 10 bases are a match to TRBD2. CDR3 length equals 16 residues. The trim removed 3 bases at V and 1 base at J, leaving 2 bases unmatched. Per the germline V gene, CDR1 is SGHTA and CDR2 is FQGTGA. This CDR3 reads CASSFLAGVNTGELFF. The CDR3 bases are TGTGCCAGCAGCTTCCTAGCGGGGGTGAACACCGGGGAGCTGTTTTTT.

This clonotype showed up just a few times. V usage is TRBV6-5 and J usage is TRBJ2-2, with D hard to call. The CDR3 spans 13 residues. Germline V gene lookup returns CDR1 MNHEY and CDR2 SVGAGI. V gave up 4 bases and J gave up 4 bases, with 7 bases separating them. The CDR3 region has the DNA TGTGCCAGCAGTTCCGGAGCCACCGGGGAGCTGTTTTTT. Protein: CASSSGATGELFF.